These 17 T cell receptor beta chains share one sample of origin, sequenced in a study of T cell responses to AZD1222 COVID-19 vaccine (dated by TCRdb to about 2021). The library was made by the immunoSEQ multiplex PCR assay. In TCRdb, the immuneACCESS table is reduced to in-frame sequences with V and J assigned. These tables do not hold every clone; where another copy was compared, an unresolved V gene accounts for under half, and the others remain unexplained. This sample holds roughly 200,000 clones; approximately 91% were observed only once. The top ten constitute approximately 1.6% of the sample. The sample's time point label, decoded: about 28 days (+/-7) after the second vaccine dose. Sequenced material: peripheral blood, taken 28 days after the second AZD1222 dose. All receptors come from an adult who received the AZD1222 COVID-19 vaccine.

This chain connects TRBV11-2 to TRBJ1-6; D perhaps matches TRBD1 (5 bases). Trimming removed 2 bases from V and 0 bases from J, with 8 bases in between. The germline V gene encodes CDR1 SGHAT and CDR2 FQNNGV. The CDR3 sequence is 16 residues long. CDR3 nucleotide sequence: TGTGCCAGCAGCTTACGACAGAGCTCCTATAATTCACCCCTCCACTTT. Amino acid sequence: CASSLRQSSYNSPLHF.

This chain joins TRBV19 and TRBJ1-5; D gene uncertain. The V gene lost 3 bases and the J gene lost 0 bases, with 9 bases spanning the gap. Germline assignment: CDR1 LNHDA and CDR2 SQIVND (reference sequence). The CDR3 is 15 residues long. The CDR3 DNA follows: TGTGCCAGTAGTATTCGGGAAAATAGCAATCAGCCCCAGCATTTT. This sequence encodes CASSIRENSNQPQHF.

This sequence joins TRBV11-2 and TRBJ2-2; 9 bases are a match to TRBD1. This CDR3 is 13 amino acids long. Germline CDR1 is SGHAT and CDR2 is FQNNGV. Losses at the gene ends were 6 bases for V and 6 bases for J; bases not matched to a gene: 2. The CDR3: CASSHRGPGELFF. The CDR3 coding sequence is TGTGCCAGCAGTCACAGGGGGCCCGGGGAGCTGTTTTTT.

This chain uses TRBV7-8 with TRBJ2-7, with no clear D. Germline V gives CDR1 SGHVS, CDR2 FQNEAQ. The ends were cut back, 2 bases at V and 3 bases at J, with 5 bases in the middle. This CDR3 comprises 12 residues. CDR3 nucleotide sequence: TGTGCCAGCAGCTTATTGCGCTACGAGCAGTACTTC. Protein: CASSLLRYEQYF.

The DNA for the CDR3 is TGTGCCAGCCACAGCGCAGGGTCCAACTATGGCTACACCTTC. Residues: CASHSAGSNYGYTF. The chain links TRBV5-6 to TRBJ1-2; TRBD1 is a possible D gene (5 bases). Per germline, CDR1 SGHDT and CDR2 YYEEEE. The CDR3 is 14 residues long. Trimming stripped 7 bases from V and 2 bases from J, with 15 bases between. The entire variable domain, with the rest obtained from reference TRBV5-6 and TRBJ1-2, is as follows: DAGVTQSPTHLIKTRGQQVTLRCSPKSGHDTVSWYQQALGQGPQFIFQYYEEEERQRGNFPDRFSGHQFPNYSSELNVNALLLGDSALYLCASHSAGSNYGYTFGSGTRLTVV.

The chain has TRBV11-2 and TRBJ1-1; 7 bases align to TRBD1. The CDR3 has 16 amino acids. V shed 1 base, J shed 0 bases, and the junction held 5 bases outside the gene matches. CDR1 is SGHAT, CDR2 FQNNGV, per germline. This CDR3 reads CASSLVLQGMNTEAFF. The CDR3 DNA sequence: TGTGCCAGCAGCTTAGTTTTACAGGGGATGAACACTGAAGCTTTCTTT.

With respect to this clone: Its ends do not fully match the called genes, so a read error is possible. The rearrangement joins TRBV29-1 to TRBJ2-1; 10 bases line up with TRBD1. This CDR3 is built from 10 residues. CDR1 is SQVTM, CDR2 ANQGSEA, per germline. CDR3 region: CSVDGTGVVF. Written as DNA, the CDR3 is TGCAGCGTTGACGGGACAGGGGTGGTCTTC.

The rearrangement uses TRBV5-4 and TRBJ2-1, with D tentatively TRBD1 (6 bases). Trimming removed 1 base from V and 7 bases from J, with 15 bases in between. The CDR3 covers 15 residues. Germline loops: CDR1 SGHNT, CDR2 YYREEE (reference sequence). CDR3: CASSLKGHRPNEQFF. CDR3 DNA sequence: TGTGCCAGCAGCTTGAAGGGACATCGTCCTAATGAGCAGTTCTTC.

The V call is TRBV20-1, the J call TRBJ2-7; 9 bases map to TRBD1. Trimming at V came to 3 bases and at J to 3 bases, leaving 12 bases not matched to a gene. Germline CDR1 is DFQATT and CDR2 is SNEGSKA (reference sequence). This CDR3 spans 16 amino acids. The CDR3 reads CSASSPGQGHYYEQYF. The CDR3 DNA sequence: TGCAGTGCTAGTAGTCCGGGACAGGGTCACTACTACGAGCAGTACTTC.

The CDR3 here is CASSPDRVYEKLFF. CDR3 bases: TGTGCCAGCAGCCCGGACAGGGTTTATGAAAAACTGTTTTTT. The chain uses TRBV2 and TRBJ1-4, with 8 bases identical to TRBD1. This CDR3 comprises 14 residues. Per the germline V gene, CDR1 is SNHLY and CDR2 is FYNNEI. J gave up 6 bases and V 6 bases, and 6 bases lay outside the gene matches.

The gene calls are TRBV7-8 and TRBJ1-4; D is unresolved. CDR1 and CDR2 from the germline V gene are SGHVS and FQNEAQ. V lost 5 bases to trimming and J lost 0 bases, with 10 bases between them. The length of the CDR3 is 15 residues. The CDR3 bases are TGTGCCAGCAGCCCCCAGAGATCAACTAATGAAAAACTGTTTTTT. Translated, it gives CASSPQRSTNEKLFF.

The rearrangement links TRBV6-2 or TRBV6-3 to TRBJ2-3; TRBD1 matches 7 bases. This CDR3 is built from 13 residues. The V and J ends lost 5 bases and 4 bases, in that order; junction bases with no gene match: 3. CDR1 and CDR2 from the germline V gene are MNHEY and SVGEGT. CDR3 region: CASSPTGADTQYF. CDR3 DNA sequence: TGTGCCAGCAGTCCCACAGGGGCAGATACGCAGTATTTT.

The CDR3 DNA is TGTGCCAGGAGTAATGGAGGACAGGGGGCGGGGAACACTGAAGCTTTCTTT. It encodes CARSNGGQGAGNTEAFF. The gene calls are TRBV21-1 and TRBJ1-1; TRBD1, as called in the table, went unchecked against the DNA. TRBV21-1 is termed a pseudogene. The CDR3 contains 17 residues.

This rearrangement joins TRBV5-1 to TRBJ2-7; D gene unclear. V lost 3 bases, J lost 0 bases, and 1 base lay in between. The germline V gene encodes CDR1 SGHRS and CDR2 YFSETQ. The CDR3 has 11 residues. In DNA, the CDR3 is TGCGCCAGCAGCTCCTCCTACGAGCAGTACTTC. It encodes CASSSSYEQYF.

The chain couples TRBV19 to TRBJ2-1; 10 bases fit TRBD2. Germline values: CDR1 LNHDA, CDR2 SQIVND (reference sequence). The CDR3 covers 14 residues. V lost 3 bases to trimming and J lost 8 bases; unmatched junction nucleotides: 4. CDR3 sequence: CASSIASGSHEQFF. CDR3 coding DNA: TGTGCCAGTAGTATCGCTAGCGGGAGCCATGAGCAGTTCTTC.

The chain combines TRBV6-5 with TRBJ1-5; TRBD1 might be the D (5 bases). V shed 6 bases and J shed 5 bases, with 17 bases lying between them. Per the germline V gene, CDR1 is MNHEY and CDR2 is SVGAGI. This CDR3 has 15 amino acids. CDR3 loop: CASSRDPLGDQPQHF. The CDR3 nucleotides read TGTGCCAGCAGCCGCGACCCCTTAGGGGATCAGCCCCAGCATTTT.

This clone was seen a single time. The chain is built from TRBV12-5 and TRBJ1-3; 7 positions match TRBD1. The CDR3 consists of 16 residues. The V gene's germline CDR1 is LGHNT and CDR2 FRNRAP. With V trimmed by 6 bases and J by 4 bases, 12 bases remained unmatched. CDR3 nucleotides: TGTGCTAGTGGCCTCAGTAGGACAGGTGGGGGAAACACCATATATTTT. Translated: CASGLSRTGGGNTIYF.